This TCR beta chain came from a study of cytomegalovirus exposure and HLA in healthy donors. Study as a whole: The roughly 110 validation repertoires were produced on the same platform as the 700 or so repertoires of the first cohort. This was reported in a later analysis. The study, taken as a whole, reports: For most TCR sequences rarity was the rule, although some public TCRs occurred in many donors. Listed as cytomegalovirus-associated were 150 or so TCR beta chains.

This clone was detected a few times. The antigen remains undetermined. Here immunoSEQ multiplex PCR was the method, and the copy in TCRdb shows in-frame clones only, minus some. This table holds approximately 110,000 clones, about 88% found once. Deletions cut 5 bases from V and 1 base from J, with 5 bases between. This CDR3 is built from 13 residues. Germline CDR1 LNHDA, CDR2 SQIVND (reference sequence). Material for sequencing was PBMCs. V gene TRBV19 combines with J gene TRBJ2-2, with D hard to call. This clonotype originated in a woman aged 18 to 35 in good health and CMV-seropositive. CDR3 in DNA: TGTGCCAGTAGTTCAGGGAACACCGGGGAGCTGTTTTTT. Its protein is CASSSGNTGELFF. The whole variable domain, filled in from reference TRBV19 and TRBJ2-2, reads DGGITQSPKYLFRKEGQNVTLSCEQNLNHDAMYWYRQDPGQGLRLIYYSQIVNDFQKGDIAEGYSVSREKKESFPLTVTSAQKNPTAFYLCASSSGNTGELFFGEGSRLTVL.